These 3 T cell receptor beta chains share one sample of origin, sequenced in a study of blood T cell repertoires in COVID-19. Method: immunoSEQ multiplex PCR; TCRdb's copy keeps in-frame clones and lacks some. The table lists approximately 140,000 clones, about four fifths of them singletons. The sequenced material came from peripheral blood. The receptors shown here come from a man in his 70s with acute or convalescent COVID-19.

This chain connects TRBV7-8 to TRBJ2-7; D is ambiguous. Trimming cost V 5 bases and J 6 bases, with 20 bases left between them. The CDR3 is 15 residues long. Germline CDR1 SGHVS, CDR2 FQNEAQ. The CDR3 bases are TGTGCCAGCAGCCCCGCCGCGGATAACCTACGCGAGCAGTACTTC. Amino acid sequence: CASSPAADNLREQYF.

The chain recombines TRBV7-6 with TRBJ1-4; 7 bases align to TRBD1. CDR3 length equals 16 residues. Trimming at V came to 5 bases and at J to 6 bases, leaving 12 bases not matched to a gene. Germline V gene data show CDR1 as SGHVS and CDR2 as FNYEAQ. In nucleotides, the CDR3 is TGTGCCAGCAGCCTAAGGTCGGGACAGTCTGATGAAAAACTGTTTTTT. The encoded protein is CASSLRSGQSDEKLFF.

V and J are TRBV9 and TRBJ2-5, with TRBD2 as a possible D gene (6 bases). Per the germline V gene, CDR1 is SGDLS and CDR2 is YYNGEE. V shed 2 bases and J shed 2 bases, with 10 bases lying between them. This CDR3 region has 14 residues. This CDR3 is CASSVSGTQETQYF. The DNA for the CDR3 is TGTGCCAGCAGCGTTAGCGGAACACAAGAGACCCAGTACTTC.